This TCR beta chain derives from a study of blood T cell repertoires in COVID-19. Study at large: Nucleic acid was either cDNA or gDNA, and it came from T cells, B-cell-depleted T cells, or PBMCs.

From germline, CDR1 is LNHDA and CDR2 SQIVND (reference sequence). The CDR3 length is 17 residues. The J segment lost 5 bases and the V segment lost 0 bases, leaving 10 bases of the junction unmatched. The table came from immunoSEQ multiplex PCR; TCRdb's copy has only in-frame clones and leaves some out. The sample has approximately 230,000 clones, 87% seen once. The receptor was derived from a man younger than 35 with active or convalescent COVID-19. The chain carries TRBV19 and TRBJ2-1; the match to TRBD1 covers 7 bases. The sample taken for sequencing was peripheral blood. In DNA, the CDR3 is TGTGCCAGTAGTATAGATCAAAGAGGGGGCCGTAACAATGAGCAGTTCTTC. Translated: CASSIDQRGGRNNEQFF.